This is a list of T cell receptor beta chains from one sample in a study of beta chain features in type 1 diabetes. Some clones are missing from TCRdb's copy, which holds only in-frame ones; the method was immunoSEQ multiplex PCR. This table has approximately 150,000 clones, roughly 10% appearing once. Material: central memory CD4+ T cells from blood. The receptors derive from a man aged 25-45 years with type 1 diabetes. CDR3s include the opening cysteine and the closing phenylalanine or tryptophan. The D gene is left open where the match is weak. The size entry is marked missing in some rows and otherwise reads once, few, many or a size class.

clone_size	d_call	v_call	j_call	cdr3_aa	cdr3_nt
-	TRBD2	TRBV4-2	TRBJ2-1	CASTGTSGYGEQFF	TGTGCCAGCACCGGGACTAGCGGCTATGGTGAGCAGTTCTTC
-	-	TRBV5-1	TRBJ1-2	CASSLVPGDYGYTF	TGCGCCAGCAGCTTGGTGCCAGGGGACTATGGCTACACCTTC
few	TRBD1	TRBV9	TRBJ1-2	CASTRTGNGYTF	TGTGCCAGCACCCGGACAGGGAATGGCTACACCTTC
-	TRBD2	TRBV2	TRBJ2-7	CASSYGGGYEQYF	TGTGCCAGCAGCTACGGGGGGGGCTACGAGCAGTACTTC
-	TRBD1	TRBV2	TRBJ2-3	CASSRRGTGGTDTQYF	TGTGCCAGCAGTCGCCGTGGGACAGGGGGCACAGATACGCAGTATTTT
-	-	TRBV5-1	TRBJ2-1	CASSHSLRGADHYNEQFF	TGCGCCAGCAGCCATTCCCTCAGGGGGGCCGATCACTACAATGAGCAGTTCTTC
-	TRBD1	TRBV12-5	TRBJ1-5	CASADRGDQPQHF	TGTGCTAGTGCTGACAGGGGCGATCAGCCCCAGCATTTT
few	TRBD1	TRBV9	TRBJ2-7	CASSAPRTGGIQEQYF	TGTGCCAGCAGCGCGCCCCGGACAGGGGGCATTCAAGAGCAGTACTTC
many	-	TRBV5-6	TRBJ1-4	CASSRPLQGREKLFF	TGTGCCAGCAGCCGCCCACTACAGGGAAGAGAAAAACTGTTTTTT
-	TRBD1	TRBV6-5	TRBJ1-2	CASDREKNYGYTF	TGTGCCAGCGACAGGGAGAAGAACTATGGCTACACCTTC
few	-	TRBV7-2	TRBJ2-5	CASSHESRQTQYF	TGTGCCAGCAGCCATGAAAGCAGGCAGACCCAGTACTTC
once	-	TRBV7-2	TRBJ2-7	CASSYRVSYEQYF	TGTGCCAGCAGCTACAGGGTCTCCTACGAGCAGTACTTC
few	TRBD1	TRBV2	TRBJ2-1	CASSEGQGWNEQFF	TGTGCCAGCAGTGAAGGACAGGGGTGGAATGAGCAGTTCTTC
-	-	TRBV13	TRBJ1-2	CASSLNREGYTF	TGTGCCAGCAGCTTAAACAGGGAAGGCTACACCTTC
-	-	TRBV5-6	TRBJ2-7	CASSLEGNEQYF	TGTGCCAGCAGCCTGGAGGGGAACGAGCAGTACTTC
few	-	TRBV30	TRBJ1-3	CAWSGGGVGNTIYF	TGTGCCTGGAGTGGGGGGGGCGTCGGAAACACCATATATTTT
few	-	TRBV29-1	TRBJ2-5	CSVLGNGETQYF	TGCAGCGTTCTGGGCAACGGAGAGACCCAGTACTTC
-	TRBD1	TRBV18	TRBJ1-5	CASSSDRANQPQHF	TGTGCCAGCTCATCCGACAGGGCTAATCAGCCCCAGCATTTT
many	-	TRBV7-9	TRBJ1-4	CASSLALEGEKLFF	TGTGCCAGCAGCTTAGCCTTGGAGGGTGAAAAACTGTTTTTT
-	-	TRBV29-1	TRBJ1-1	CSVVVTEAFF	TGCAGCGTTGTGGTTACAGAAGCTTTCTTT
few	TRBD1	TRBV11-3	TRBJ2-7	CASSPGQGRSYEQYF	TGTGCCAGCAGCCCAGGACAGGGGCGCTCCTACGAGCAGTACTTC
few	TRBD2	TRBV2	TRBJ2-1	CASSVRGTSSYNEQFF	TGTGCCAGCAGTGTAAGGGGGACTAGCTCCTACAATGAGCAGTTCTTC
many	TRBD1	TRBV5-4	TRBJ2-1	CASSLTGHEQFF	TGTGCCAGCAGCCTGACAGGGCATGAGCAGTTCTTC
few	TRBD2	TRBV29-1	TRBJ2-2	CSGQRGAPGELFF	TGCAGCGGACAGCGGGGGGCCCCCGGGGAGCTGTTTTTT
-	-	TRBV27	TRBJ2-7	CASSLDSSYEQYF	TGTGCCAGCAGTTTGGACAGCTCCTACGAGCAGTACTTC
few	TRBD1	TRBV7-9	TRBJ1-2	CASSFARDSYYTF	TGTGCCAGCAGCTTTGCCCGGGACAGCTACTACACCTTC
-	TRBD2	TRBV25-1	TRBJ2-4	CASSQTSGVVNIQYF	TGTGCCAGCAGCCAGACTAGCGGGGTGGTGAACATTCAGTACTTC
-	-	TRBV6-7	TRBJ1-5	CASSLRHNQPQHF	TGTGCCAGCAGCCTTAGACACAATCAGCCCCAGCATTTT
-	TRBD1	TRBV29-1	TRBJ2-3	CSVGTGSTDTQYF	TGCAGCGTTGGGACAGGTAGCACAGATACGCAGTATTTT
-	TRBD2	TRBV27	TRBJ2-1	CASSGSGGAENEQFF	TGTGCCAGCAGTGGAAGCGGGGGGGCCGAAAATGAGCAGTTCTTC
-	-	TRBV18	TRBJ1-4	CASSPGGSEKLFF	TGTGCCAGCTCACCAGGAGGGAGTGAAAAACTGTTTTTT
few	TRBD1	TRBV9	TRBJ1-4	CASSVGQGTNEKLFF	TGTGCCAGCAGCGTCGGACAGGGAACTAATGAAAAACTGTTTTTT
-	TRBD2	TRBV7-2	TRBJ2-1	CASAVGGAYNEQFF	TGTGCCAGCGCGGTCGGGGGGGCGTACAATGAGCAGTTCTTC
-	TRBD1	TRBV19	TRBJ1-2	CASKEQGNYGYTF	TGTGCCAGTAAAGAACAGGGGAACTATGGCTACACCTTC
few	-	TRBV6-5	TRBJ2-7	CASSSPEGGSYEQYF	TGTGCCAGCAGTTCCCCCGAAGGCGGCTCCTACGAGCAGTACTTC
few	TRBD1	TRBV4-1	TRBJ1-1	CASSQVDRGWNTEAFF	TGCGCCAGCAGCCAAGTTGACAGGGGGTGGAACACTGAAGCTTTCTTT
-	-	TRBV18	TRBJ1-5	CASSEQLNQPQHF	TGTGCCAGCTCAGAACAGCTCAATCAGCCCCAGCATTTT